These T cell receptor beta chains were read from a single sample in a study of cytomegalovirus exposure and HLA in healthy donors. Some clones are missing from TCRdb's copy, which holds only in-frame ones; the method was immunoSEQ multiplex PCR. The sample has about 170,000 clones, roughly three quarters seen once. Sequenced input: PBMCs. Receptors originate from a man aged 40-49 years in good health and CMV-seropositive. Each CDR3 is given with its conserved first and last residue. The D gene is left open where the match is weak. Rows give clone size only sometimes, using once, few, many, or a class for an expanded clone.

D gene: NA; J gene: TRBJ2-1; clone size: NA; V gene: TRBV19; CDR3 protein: CASSAGLGYNEQFF; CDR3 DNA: TGTGCCAGTAGTGCAGGGTTAGGGTACAATGAGCAGTTCTTC
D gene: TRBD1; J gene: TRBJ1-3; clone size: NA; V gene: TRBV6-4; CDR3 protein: CASSDLRSGGHFSGNTIYF; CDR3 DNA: TGTGCCAGCAGTGACCTGAGGTCAGGGGGCCACTTCTCTGGAAACACCATATATTTT
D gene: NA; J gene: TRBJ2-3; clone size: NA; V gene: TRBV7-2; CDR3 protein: CASSLIPLTSTDTQYF; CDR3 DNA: TGTGCCAGCAGCTTAATCCCCCTGACTAGCACAGATACGCAGTATTTT
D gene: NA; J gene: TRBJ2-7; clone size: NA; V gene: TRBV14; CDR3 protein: CASSQGKQGIGSYEQYF; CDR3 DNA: TGTGCCAGCAGCCAAGGAAAACAGGGAATCGGCTCCTACGAGCAGTACTTC
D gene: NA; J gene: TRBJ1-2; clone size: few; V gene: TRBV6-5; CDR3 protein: CASRSPQGDYGYTF; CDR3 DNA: TGTGCCAGCAGGTCACCCCAGGGTGACTATGGCTACACCTTC
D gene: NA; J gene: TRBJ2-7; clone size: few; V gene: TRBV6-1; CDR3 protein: CASTHTITPSEQYF; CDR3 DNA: TGTGCCAGCACCCATACTATAACCCCTTCTGAGCAGTACTTC
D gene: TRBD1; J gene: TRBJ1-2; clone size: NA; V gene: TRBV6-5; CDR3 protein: CASSYEDRAGYTF; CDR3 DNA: TGTGCCAGCAGTTACGAGGACAGGGCTGGCTACACCTTC
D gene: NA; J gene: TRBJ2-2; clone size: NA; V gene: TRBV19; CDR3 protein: CASSISEASVTGELFF; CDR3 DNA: TGTGCCAGTAGTATATCGGAGGCGTCGGTCACCGGGGAGCTGTTTTTT
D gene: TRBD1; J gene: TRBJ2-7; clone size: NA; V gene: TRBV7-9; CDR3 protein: CSSSTGQGAKNEQYF; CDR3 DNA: TGTTCCAGCAGCACGGGACAGGGGGCGAAGAACGAGCAGTACTTC
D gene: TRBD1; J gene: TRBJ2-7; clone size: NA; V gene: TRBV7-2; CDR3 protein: CASSSGSGTGVNEQYF; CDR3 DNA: TGTGCCAGCAGTTCTGGGAGTGGGACAGGGGTCAACGAGCAGTACTTC
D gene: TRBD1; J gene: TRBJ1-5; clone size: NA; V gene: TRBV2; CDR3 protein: CASSLQTWTGYNQPQHF; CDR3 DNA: TGTGCCAGCAGTCTACAAACCTGGACAGGGTACAATCAGCCCCAGCATTTT
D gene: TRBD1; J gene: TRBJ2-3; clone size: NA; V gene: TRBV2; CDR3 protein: CASMGTGVGTDTQYF; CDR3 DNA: TGTGCCAGCATGGGGACAGGGGTAGGCACAGATACGCAGTATTTT
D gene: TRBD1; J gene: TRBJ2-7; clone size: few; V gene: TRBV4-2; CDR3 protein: CASSPASGTGGEQYF; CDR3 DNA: TGTGCCAGCAGCCCAGCTAGCGGGACAGGGGGCGAGCAGTACTTC
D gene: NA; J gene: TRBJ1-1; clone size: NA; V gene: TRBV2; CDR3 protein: CASRNNRAGRRTEAFF; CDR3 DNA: TGTGCCAGCAGAAACAATCGGGCAGGGCGGCGGACTGAAGCTTTCTTT
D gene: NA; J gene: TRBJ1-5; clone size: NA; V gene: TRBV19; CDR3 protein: CASSIAGPGGHSNQPQHF; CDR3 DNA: TGTGCCAGTAGTATAGCGGGGCCCGGGGGGCATAGCAATCAGCCCCAGCATTTT
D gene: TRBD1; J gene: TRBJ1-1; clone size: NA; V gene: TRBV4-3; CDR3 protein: CASSEDRGKTEAFF; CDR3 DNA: TGCGCCAGCTCGGAAGACAGGGGAAAAACTGAAGCTTTCTTT
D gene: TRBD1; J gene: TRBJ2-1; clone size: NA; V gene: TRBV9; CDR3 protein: CASSFRDRIRDEQFF; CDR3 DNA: TGTGCCAGCAGCTTCCGGGACAGGATAAGGGATGAGCAGTTCTTC
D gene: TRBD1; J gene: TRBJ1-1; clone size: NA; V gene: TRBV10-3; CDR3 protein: CAISRDSGNTEAFF; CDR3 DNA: TGTGCCATCAGCCGGGACAGCGGGAACACTGAAGCTTTCTTT
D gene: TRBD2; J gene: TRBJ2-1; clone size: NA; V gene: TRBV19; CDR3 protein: CASSIPRVRGNNEQFF; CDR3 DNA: TGTGCCAGTAGTATTCCCCGGGTGCGGGGGAACAATGAGCAGTTCTTC
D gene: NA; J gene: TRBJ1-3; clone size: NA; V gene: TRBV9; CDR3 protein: CASSVGTVSGNTIYF; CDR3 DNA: TGTGCCAGCAGCGTAGGAACAGTCTCTGGAAACACCATATATTTT
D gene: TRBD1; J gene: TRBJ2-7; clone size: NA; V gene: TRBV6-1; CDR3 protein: CASSVPGTGGHDEQYF; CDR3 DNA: TGTGCCAGCAGTGTACCTGGGACAGGGGGGCACGACGAGCAGTACTTC
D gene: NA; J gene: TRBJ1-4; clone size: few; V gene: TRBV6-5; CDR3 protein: CASSFRGRATNEKLFF; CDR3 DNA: TGTGCCAGCAGTTTCAGGGGAAGGGCAACTAATGAAAAACTGTTTTTT
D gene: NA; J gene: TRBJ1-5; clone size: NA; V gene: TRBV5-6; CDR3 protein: CASSPQSNSNQPQHF; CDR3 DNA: TGTGCCAGCAGCCCACAGTCTAATAGCAATCAGCCCCAGCATTTT
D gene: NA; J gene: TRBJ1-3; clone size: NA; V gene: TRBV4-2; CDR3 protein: CASSQEQGAGNTIYF; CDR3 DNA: TGTGCCAGCAGCCAAGAACAGGGCGCAGGAAACACCATATATTTT